Given below is one T cell receptor beta chain in context. In the original analysis: It was from reference gene primer amplification that nucleated cell counts were estimated. TCRdb's copy holds only in-frame clones and misses some; the assay was immunoSEQ multiplex PCR. The DNA gave D and trimming, while V, J and clone size come from that table. The sample holds fewer than 400,000 clones, roughly nine tenths seen once. Donors were grouped by their self-reported clinical history. These data belong to a study of blood T cell repertoires in COVID-19. As for the study in general: The samples span acute and convalescent COVID-19 from the United States, Italy and Spain.

What was sequenced was PBMCs or T cells enriched from blood (not recorded which). This TCR derives from a woman in her 30s who had recovered from COVID-19.

The CDR3 nucleotides read TGCAGTGCTAGTAAACCGGGACAGGGGATTTTCGTTACGCAGTATTTT. Its protein is CSASKPGQGIFVTQYF. This chain links TRBV20-1 with TRBJ2-3, with TRBD1 matching over 10 bases. CDR3 length: 16 amino acids. Germline loops: CDR1 DFQATT, CDR2 SNEGSKA (reference sequence). V lost 3 bases to trimming and J lost 8 bases; unmatched junction nucleotides: 14.